This T cell receptor beta chain was recorded in a study of CD4 T cells in relation to SARS-CoV-2 and coronaviruses. TCRdb's table, derived via immunoSEQ multiplex PCR, lists solely in-frame clones and lacks some. The sample holds under 30,000 clones, roughly 76% seen once. The CDR3 consists of 14 residues. With 1 base removed from V and 3 bases from J, the gap between germline ends came to 9 bases. CDR1 is MNHEY and CDR2 is SMNVEV in the germline V gene (reference sequence). Before the COVID-19 pandemic, during about 2011-2019, CD4+ T cells were taken from unexposed donors. CD4+ T cells were isolated from the cells after 10 days of culture. Regarding this clone: What it recognizes is unknown.

The chain links TRBV27 to TRBJ1-1; perhaps TRBD1 as D (6 bases). Sequencing input: CD4+ T cells from PBMCs, cultured in vitro. The receptor was isolated from a human donor in good health. In nucleotides, the CDR3 is TGTGCCAGCAGTTTATATGCAGGGGACACTGAAGCTTTCTTT. Encoded protein: CASSLYAGDTEAFF.